These 23 T cell receptor beta chains share one sample of origin, sequenced in a study of blood T cell repertoires in COVID-19. Clones were sequenced by immunoSEQ multiplex PCR, and TCRdb holds only the in-frame ones, with some missing. The table has about 220,000 clones, 88% seen once. The material sequenced was PBMCs or T cells enriched from blood (not recorded which). The receptors stem from a woman aged 30 to 39 who had recovered from COVID-19.

Written as DNA, the CDR3 is TGTGCCAGTAGTCCCCGGACAGGGGAGGTTGAAAAACTGTTTTTT. This translates into CASSPRTGEVEKLFF. The J gene is TRBJ1-4, the V gene TRBV19; TRBD1 agrees at 9 bases. V lost 5 bases, J lost 7 bases, and 8 bases stayed unmatched. This CDR3 contains 15 residues. Germline V gives CDR1 LNHDA, CDR2 SQIVND (reference sequence).

This chain uses TRBV4-1 with TRBJ2-7, with 7 bases matching TRBD2. Germline assignment: CDR1 MGHRA and CDR2 YSYEKL. There are 13 residues in the CDR3. After removal of 1 base from V and 10 bases from J, the junction contained 7 bases not matched to a gene. CDR3 coding DNA: TGCGCCAGCAGCCAAGTGCAGACTAGCAGACAGTACTTC. The encoded protein is CASSQVQTSRQYF.

The V gene is TRBV5-1, the J gene TRBJ1-3; tentative D call: TRBD1 (6 bases). From germline, CDR1 is SGHRS and CDR2 YFSETQ. The CDR3 has 15 residues. V shed 4 bases and J shed 0 bases, with 11 bases lying between them. CDR3 protein: CASSPGHLSGNTIYF. The CDR3 coding sequence is TGCGCCAGCAGCCCGGGACACCTCTCTGGAAACACCATATATTTT.

This clone was detected only once. This chain connects TRBV19 to TRBJ1-4; TRBD1 agrees at 8 bases. There are 14 residues in the CDR3. Per the germline V gene, CDR1 is LNHDA and CDR2 is SQIVND (reference sequence). The V gene end was trimmed by 4 bases and the J gene end by 11 bases; junction bases not matched to a gene: 9. The CDR3 sequence: CASSTQGASLKLFF. CDR3 in DNA: TGTGCCAGTAGTACTCAGGGGGCCAGCTTGAAACTGTTTTTT.

This clone was seen a single time. The chain combines TRBV6-5 with TRBJ1-3; possibly TRBD1 for D (6 bases). Germline values: CDR1 MNHEY, CDR2 SVGAGI. CDR3 size: 14 residues. Trimming removed 2 bases from V and 2 bases from J, with 7 bases in between. The CDR3 DNA is TGTGCCAGCAGTTACGACAGGACTGGAAACACCATATATTTT. It yields the protein CASSYDRTGNTIYF.

The chain recombines TRBV5-1 with TRBJ2-2, with 7 bases matching TRBD1. The germline CDR1 and CDR2 sequences are SGHRS and YFSETQ. The CDR3 covers 16 residues. Losses at the gene ends were 0 bases for V and 3 bases for J; bases not matched to a gene: 5. CDR3 sequence reads: CASSLATGTHTGELFF. CDR3 sequence (DNA): TGCGCCAGCAGCTTGGCGACAGGGACCCACACCGGGGAGCTGTTTTTT.

CDR3 region: CASRPDRGKSYEQYF. CDR3 in DNA: TGTGCCAGCAGGCCTGACAGGGGGAAGTCCTACGAGCAGTACTTC. This chain connects TRBV27 to TRBJ2-7, with 9 bases aligning to TRBD1. This CDR3 region has 15 residues. From germline, CDR1 is MNHEY and CDR2 SMNVEV (reference sequence). Losses at the gene ends were 6 bases for V and 1 base for J; bases not matched to a gene: 7.

This chain joins TRBV10-3 and TRBJ1-1, with 9 bases matching TRBD1. The CDR3 has 17 residues. Germline trimming cut 2 bases from V and 0 bases from J; bases unmatched to any gene: 7. The germline gives CDR1 ENHRY, CDR2 SYGVKD. The CDR3 is CAISEIPGQGLNTEAFF. The CDR3 region has the DNA TGTGCCATCAGTGAGATCCCGGGACAGGGACTGAACACTGAAGCTTTCTTT.

CDR3 nucleotide sequence: TGTGCCAGCAGCTCAGCGGGGAGGGACACTGAAGCTTTCTTT. This gives the protein CASSSAGRDTEAFF. The chain has TRBV7-2 and TRBJ1-1; D gene uncertain. CDR3 length equals 14 residues. CDR1 and CDR2 (germline): SGHTA, FQGNSA. The V and J ends lost 4 bases and 3 bases respectively, with 12 bases between them.

The V gene is TRBV7-2, the J gene TRBJ1-2; 7 bases fit TRBD1. Germline assignment: CDR1 SGHTA and CDR2 FQGNSA. This CDR3 contains 14 residues. The V segment lost 1 base and the J segment 4 bases; nucleotides outside the gene matches: 3. The CDR3 reads CASSLGPGGYGYTF. The CDR3 nucleotides are TGTGCCAGCAGCTTAGGGCCAGGGGGCTATGGCTACACCTTC.

The chain couples TRBV18 to TRBJ1-6, with 8 bases that match TRBD1. Germline CDR1 is KGHSH and CDR2 is LQKENI. Trimming removed 5 bases from V and 10 bases from J; junction bases left unmatched: 7. This CDR3 is built from 14 residues. For the CDR3, the DNA is TGTGCCAGCTCAGACAGGGGAAAAGAATCACCCCTCCACTTT. This gives the protein CASSDRGKESPLHF.

The CDR3 protein is CASSRTSGYTDTQYF. The CDR3 coding sequence is TGTGCCAGCTCGCGGACTAGCGGGTACACAGATACGCAGTATTTT. V usage is TRBV18 and J usage is TRBJ2-3; TRBD2 aligns across 11 bases. The CDR3 runs 15 residues. Germline V gene data show CDR1 as KGHSH and CDR2 as LQKENI. Trimming took 6 bases from V and 2 from J; bases not matched to a gene: 4.

The chain links TRBV7-3 to TRBJ2-1, with TRBD2 matching over 8 bases. Germline V gene data show CDR1 as SGHTA and CDR2 as FQGTGA. This CDR3 is built from 17 residues. After removal of 0 bases from V and 3 bases from J, the junction contained 7 bases not matched to a gene. The CDR3 sequence: CASSLTGAGALYNEQFF. CDR3 DNA: TGTGCCAGCAGCTTAACTGGAGCGGGGGCTCTCTACAATGAGCAGTTCTTC.

This chain connects TRBV5-1 to TRBJ2-2, with D perhaps matching TRBD2 (5 bases). The CDR3 spans 14 residues. CDR1 is SGHRS and CDR2 is YFSETQ in the germline V gene. The V and J ends lost 2 bases and 3 bases respectively, with 8 bases between them. CDR3 sequence: CASSLGLDTGELFF. CDR3 DNA sequence: TGCGCCAGCAGCTTAGGACTTGACACCGGGGAGCTGTTTTTT.

J is TRBJ1-1 and V is TRBV29-1; D not certain. Trimming shortened V by 3 bases and J by 2 bases, and 7 bases separated the two germline ends. Germline-derived CDR1 and CDR2 are SQVTM and ANQGSEA. CDR3 length equals 12 residues. Here the CDR3 reads CSVDAVNTEAFF. As DNA, the CDR3 is TGCAGCGTTGATGCAGTTAACACTGAAGCTTTCTTT.

V is TRBV4-2 and J is TRBJ1-1; 9 bases fit TRBD1. V dropped 4 bases and J dropped 4; count of bases not matched to a gene: 7. Germline CDR1 is LGHNA and CDR2 is YNFKEQ. This CDR3 contains 15 residues. CDR3 residues: CASSLRTGVGTEAFF. In nucleotides, the CDR3 is TGTGCCAGCAGCCTCCGGACAGGGGTAGGCACTGAAGCTTTCTTT.

This clone occurred a few times. The chain uses TRBV3-1 (or the pseudogene TRBV3-2) and TRBJ2-1, with D maybe TRBD1 (6 bases). Trimming left V 4 bases short and J 6 bases short, with 13 bases between. CDR1 is LGHDT and CDR2 is YNNKEL in the germline V gene (reference sequence). This CDR3 region has 14 residues. The CDR3 loop reads CASSRGTSPNEQFF. In DNA, the CDR3 is TGTGCCAGCAGCCGGGGGACATCACCCAATGAGCAGTTCTTC.

V is TRBV14 and J is TRBJ1-1; TRBD1 matches at 8 bases. The CDR3 totals 13 residues. V shed 4 bases, J shed 3 bases, and the junction held 1 base outside the gene matches. Germline V gives CDR1 SGHDN, CDR2 FVKESK. CDR3 region: CASSPRGHTEAFF. The CDR3 DNA sequence: TGTGCCAGCAGCCCCAGGGGGCACACTGAAGCTTTCTTT.

This sequence joins TRBV27 and TRBJ1-2, with TRBD1 identical over 8 bases. Trimming cost V 5 bases and J 14 bases; bases outside gene matches: 10. Germline V lookup: CDR1 MNHEY, CDR2 SMNVEV (reference sequence). This CDR3 region has 12 residues. CDR3 nucleotides: TGTGCCAGCAGTGGAAGGGCGGGACAGGCGACCTTC. Encoded protein: CASSGRAGQATF.

CDR3 residues: CASSPTPNRAEAFF. CDR3 in DNA: TGTGCCAGCAGCCCAACCCCCAACAGGGCAGAAGCTTTCTTT. This chain joins TRBV7-2 and TRBJ1-1; possibly TRBD1 for D (6 bases). The CDR3 length is 14 residues. In germline, CDR1 is SGHTA, CDR2 FQGNSA. Trimming removed 5 bases from V and 8 bases from J, with 18 bases in between.

This chain uses TRBV7-2 with TRBJ1-6; D is uncertain. The CDR3 has 16 residues. Germline CDR1 is SGHTA and CDR2 is FQGNSA. Trimming removed 5 bases at V and 10 bases at J, with 21 bases between. The CDR3 reads CASSAPRRLVQSPLHF. The CDR3 DNA follows: TGTGCCAGCAGCGCTCCCCGCAGACTTGTTCAATCACCCCTCCACTTT.

For this clone: At one end, the junction sequence differs from germline, possibly due to a read error. This rearrangement joins TRBV20-1 to TRBJ1-2; TRBD1 matches 10 bases. Looked up from germline, CDR1 is DFQATT and CDR2 is SNEGSKA (reference sequence). The CDR3 extends over 11 amino acids. In DNA, the CDR3 is TGCAGTGGGACGACAGGGGGCGAGACCGATTTC. Protein product: CSGTTGGETDF.

The V call is TRBV6-1, the J call TRBJ2-7, with unresolved D. This CDR3 comprises 11 residues. Trimming left V 2 bases short and J 9 bases short, with 8 bases between. The germline V gene has CDR1 MNHNS and CDR2 SASEGT. CDR3 in DNA: TGTGCCAGCAGTGAACTCGGCGGGCAGTACTTC. This sequence encodes CASSELGGQYF.